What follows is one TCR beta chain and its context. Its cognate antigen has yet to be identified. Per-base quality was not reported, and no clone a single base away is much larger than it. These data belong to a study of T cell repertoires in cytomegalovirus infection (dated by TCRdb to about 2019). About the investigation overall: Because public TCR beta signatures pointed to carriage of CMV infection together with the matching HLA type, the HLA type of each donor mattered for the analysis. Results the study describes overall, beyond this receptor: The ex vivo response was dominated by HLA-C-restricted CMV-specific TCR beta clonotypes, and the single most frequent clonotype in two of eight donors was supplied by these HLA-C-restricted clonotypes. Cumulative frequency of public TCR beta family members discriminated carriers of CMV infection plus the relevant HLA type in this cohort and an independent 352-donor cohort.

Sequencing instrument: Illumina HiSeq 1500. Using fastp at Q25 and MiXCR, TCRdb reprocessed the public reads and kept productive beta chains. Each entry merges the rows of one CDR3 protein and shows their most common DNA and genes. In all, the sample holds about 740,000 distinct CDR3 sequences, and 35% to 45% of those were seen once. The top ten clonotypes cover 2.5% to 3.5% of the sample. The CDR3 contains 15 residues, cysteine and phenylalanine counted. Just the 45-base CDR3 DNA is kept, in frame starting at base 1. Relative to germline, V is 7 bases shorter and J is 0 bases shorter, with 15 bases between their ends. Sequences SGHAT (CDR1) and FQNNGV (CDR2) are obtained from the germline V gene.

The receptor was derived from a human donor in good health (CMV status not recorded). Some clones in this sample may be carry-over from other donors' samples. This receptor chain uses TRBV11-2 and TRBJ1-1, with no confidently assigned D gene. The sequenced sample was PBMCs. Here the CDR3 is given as CASTELTSMNTEAFF. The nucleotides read TGTGCCAGCACAGAACTTACCTCGATGAACACTGAAGCTTTCTTT. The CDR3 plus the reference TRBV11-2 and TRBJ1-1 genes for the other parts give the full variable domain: EAGVAQSPRYKIIEKRQSVAFWCNPISGHATLYWYQQILGQGPKLLIQFQNNGVVDDSQLPKDRFSAERLKGVDSTLKIQPAKLEDSAVYLCASTELTSMNTEAFFGQGTRLTVV.